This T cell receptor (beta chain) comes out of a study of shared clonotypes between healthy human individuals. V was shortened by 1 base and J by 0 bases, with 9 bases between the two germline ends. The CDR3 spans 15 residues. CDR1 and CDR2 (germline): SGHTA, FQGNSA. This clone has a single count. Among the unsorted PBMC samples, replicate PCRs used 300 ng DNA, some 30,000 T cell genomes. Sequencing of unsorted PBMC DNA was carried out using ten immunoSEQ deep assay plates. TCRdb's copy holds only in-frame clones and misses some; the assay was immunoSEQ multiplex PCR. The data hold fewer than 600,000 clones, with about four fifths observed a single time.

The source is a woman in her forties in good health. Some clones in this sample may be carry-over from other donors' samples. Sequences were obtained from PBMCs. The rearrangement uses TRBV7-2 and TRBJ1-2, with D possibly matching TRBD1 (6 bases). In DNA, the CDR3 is TGTGCCAGCAGCTTAGAAGGGGGGGCTAACTATGGCTACACCTTC. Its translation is CASSLEGGANYGYTF.